The TCR beta chain described here comes from a study of OX40 agonist ivuxolimab in advanced cancers. As for the study in general: Patients received ivuxolimab, an agonistic anti-OX40 (CD134) antibody. Whole-study findings and limits: CD4+ T cells averaged fewer expanded clones than CD8+ T cells. Normalized T-cell clonal expansion was also low in a subset of nonresponders. At 0.1 to 3.0 mg/kg and by week 6, CD4+ and CD8+ T cells in the blood had expanded clonally.

Method: immunoSEQ multiplex PCR; TCRdb's copy keeps in-frame clones and lacks some. The sample lists tens of thousands of clones, about 85% occurring once. The V end lost 6 bases, the J end lost 0 bases, and 13 bases lay between the germline ends. There are 15 residues in the CDR3. CDR1 is MDHEN and CDR2 is SYDVKM in the germline V gene. This clone was detected once. Its antigen is currently unknown. This chain uses TRBV28 with TRBJ2-3, with no clear D. The receptor was derived from an adult with an advanced solid tumor such as melanoma, head and neck, liver or kidney cancer. The source material was CD4+ or CD8+ T cells sorted from blood, sampled in a trial of the OX40 agonist ivuxolimab. The CDR3 reads CASRYSPESTDTQYF. The DNA for the CDR3 is TGTGCCAGCAGGTACAGTCCGGAAAGCACAGATACGCAGTATTTT.